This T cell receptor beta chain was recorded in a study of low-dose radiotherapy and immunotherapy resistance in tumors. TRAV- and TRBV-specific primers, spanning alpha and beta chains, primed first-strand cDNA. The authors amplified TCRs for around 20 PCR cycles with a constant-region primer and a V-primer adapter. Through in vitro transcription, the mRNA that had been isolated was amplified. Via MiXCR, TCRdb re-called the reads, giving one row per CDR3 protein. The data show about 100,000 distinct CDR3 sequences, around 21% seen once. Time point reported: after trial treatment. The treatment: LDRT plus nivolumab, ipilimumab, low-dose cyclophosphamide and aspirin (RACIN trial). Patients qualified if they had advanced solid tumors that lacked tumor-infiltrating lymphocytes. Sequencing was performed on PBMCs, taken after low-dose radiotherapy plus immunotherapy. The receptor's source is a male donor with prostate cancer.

The CDR3 DNA follows: TGTGCCAGCAGCTTAAAGGCGGGGGGGGGCACAGATACGCAGTATTTT. Its protein product is CASSLKAGGGTDTQYF. This chain connects TRBV7-2 to TRBJ2-3; 9 bases agree with TRBD2. V lost 2 bases and J lost 1; bases outside the gene matches: 4. Germline V gene lookup returns CDR1 SGHTA and CDR2 FQGNSA. This CDR3 region has 16 residues.